These T cell receptor beta chains were read from a single sample in a study of T cell repertoires in cytomegalovirus infection. TCRdb reanalysed the reads using MiXCR and keeps one entry per CDR3 protein. The profile shows under 250,000 distinct CDR3 sequences, 6% to 8% of them singletons. The sample taken for sequencing was PBMCs. The receptors come from a human donor in good health (CMV status not recorded). Some clones in this sample may be carry-over from other donors' samples. Each CDR3 is given without its conserved first and last residue.

V	J	CDR3
TRBV25-1	TRBJ2-1	ASSGTVLGEQF
TRBV28	TRBJ1-1	ASSLAQRVAF
TRBV20-1	TRBJ2-5	SARGEGAGETQY
TRBV20-1	TRBJ2-5	SARPTTGSRAETQY
TRBV20-1	TRBJ2-5	SARDHKETQY
TRBV7-2	TRBJ1-2	ASSLEISGDYGYT
TRBV7-9	TRBJ2-5	ASSPLGGGIQETQY
TRBV20-1	TRBJ1-1	SARDLSATTYTEAF
TRBV7-8	TRBJ1-2	ASSPLVRTRDFGYT
TRBV6-2/TRBV6-3	TRBJ1-1	ASSYGGERTEAF
TRBV12-3/TRBV12-4	TRBJ1-1	ASSLIMATKVNTEAF
TRBV20-1	TRBJ2-2	SALRTGNTGELF
TRBV28	TRBJ2-7	ASRELGGSYEQY
TRBV10-3	TRBJ1-1	AITEPGTEAF
TRBV6-2/TRBV6-3	TRBJ2-7	ASSYSGTGSYEQY
TRBV29-1	TRBJ2-6	SVYTGVPSGANVLT
TRBV7-6	TRBJ1-2	ASSLGTGSYGYT
TRBV12-3/TRBV12-4	TRBJ1-1	ASLGGFEAF